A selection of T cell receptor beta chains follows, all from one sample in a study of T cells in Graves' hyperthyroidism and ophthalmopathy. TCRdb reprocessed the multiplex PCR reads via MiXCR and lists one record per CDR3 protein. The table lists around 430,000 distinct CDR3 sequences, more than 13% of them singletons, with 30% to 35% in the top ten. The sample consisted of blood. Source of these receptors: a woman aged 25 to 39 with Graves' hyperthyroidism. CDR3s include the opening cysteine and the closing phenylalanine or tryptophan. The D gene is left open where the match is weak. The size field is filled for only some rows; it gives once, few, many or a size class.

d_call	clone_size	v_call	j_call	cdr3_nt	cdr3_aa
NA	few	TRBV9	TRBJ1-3	TGTGCCAGCAGCGCACTCAAATCTGGAAACACCATATATTTT	CASSALKSGNTIYF
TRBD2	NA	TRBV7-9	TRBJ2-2	TGTGCCAGCACCTTCAGAGGGACTAGCGGTCACGGGGAGCTGTTTTTT	CASTFRGTSGHGELFF
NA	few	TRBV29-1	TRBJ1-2	TGCAGCGTTGAATTAGGGGGGGCGCGGGGCTACACCTTC	CSVELGGARGYTF
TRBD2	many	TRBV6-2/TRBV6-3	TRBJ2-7	TGTGCCAGCAGTTACGGGACTAGCGTCTACGAGCAGTACTTC	CASSYGTSVYEQYF
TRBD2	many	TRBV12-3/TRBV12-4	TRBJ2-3	TGTGCCAGCAGCGGGACTAGCGGAAAGACCACAGATACGCAGTATTTT	CASSGTSGKTTDTQYF
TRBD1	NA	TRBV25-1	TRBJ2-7	TGTGCCAGCGAACAGGGGGCCCACGAGCAGTACTTC	CASEQGAHEQYF
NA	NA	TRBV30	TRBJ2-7	TGTGCCTGGAGTCCCGACTCGGGTACAGAGCAGTACTTC	CAWSPDSGTEQYF
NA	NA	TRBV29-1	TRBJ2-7	TGCAGCGTTCAGGGGCCAGCCTCCTACGAGCAGTACTTC	CSVQGPASYEQYF
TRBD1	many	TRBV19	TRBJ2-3	TGTGCCAGTAGGGGACAGGGGCGCACAGATACGCAGTATTTT	CASRGQGRTDTQYF
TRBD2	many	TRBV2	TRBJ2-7	TGTGCCAGCAGTGAAAATCGGGGCCTAGCGGCTTACGAGCAGTACTTC	CASSENRGLAAYEQYF
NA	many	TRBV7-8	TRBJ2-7	TGTGCCAGCAGCTTAGGCGGGACCACATACGAGCAGTACTTC	CASSLGGTTYEQYF
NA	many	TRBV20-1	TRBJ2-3	TGCAGTGCCACCCCAGCGAGCGCACAAACAGATACGCAGTATTTT	CSATPASAQTDTQYF
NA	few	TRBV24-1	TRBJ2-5	TGTGCCACCAGTGAACCAGGGGTAGAGACCCAGTACTTC	CATSEPGVETQYF
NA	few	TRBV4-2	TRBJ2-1	TGTGCCAGCAGCCCCTATACGAGCTCCTACAATGAGCAGTTCTTC	CASSPYTSSYNEQFF
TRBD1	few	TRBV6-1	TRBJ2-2	TGTGCCAGCAGTGCAAAAGACAGGGGGACCTTGACCGCCGGGGAGCTGTTTTTT	CASSAKDRGTLTAGELFF
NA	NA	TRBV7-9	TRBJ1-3	TGTGCCAGCAGCTTAATCGCCCTCGGAAACACCATATATTTT	CASSLIALGNTIYF
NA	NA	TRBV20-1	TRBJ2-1	TGCAGTGCTAAGCACCGACAGGACTTCTACAATGAGCAGTTCTTC	CSAKHRQDFYNEQFF
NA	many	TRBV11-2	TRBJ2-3	TGTGCCAGCAGCCCCCGGCCTGTGGGGACGCAGTATTTT	CASSPRPVGTQYF
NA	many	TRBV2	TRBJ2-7	TGTGCCAGCAGGTCCGGGACGGCGGGCGAGCAGTACTTC	CASRSGTAGEQYF
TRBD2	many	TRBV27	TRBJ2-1	TGTGCCAGCACACGACCAGGGCGGGAGAGGTCCTACAATGAGCAGTTCTTC	CASTRPGRERSYNEQFF
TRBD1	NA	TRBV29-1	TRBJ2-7	TGCAGCGTTGACCCCCAGGGGGTGGGCGAGCAGTACTTC	CSVDPQGVGEQYF
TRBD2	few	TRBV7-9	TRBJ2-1	TGTGCCAGCAGCTTGCCCCTGCGGGAGGGGTCCTACAATGAGCAGTTCTTC	CASSLPLREGSYNEQFF
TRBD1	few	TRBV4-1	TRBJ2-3	TGCGCCAGCAGCCAAGAAGGGGCAGGGGGCTCTAGCACAGATACGCAGTATTTT	CASSQEGAGGSSTDTQYF
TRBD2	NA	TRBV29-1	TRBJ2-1	TGCAGCGTTGCGGGAGGCGGGAGGGAAGTCTACAATGAGCAGTTCTTC	CSVAGGGREVYNEQFF
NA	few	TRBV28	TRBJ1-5	TGTGCCAGCTACTTAGGAGGTCAGCCCCAGCATTTT	CASYLGGQPQHF
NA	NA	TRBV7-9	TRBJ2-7	TGTGCCAGCAGCTTAAGGGGAAAGGGCTTCCGTGACAGGAGCTCCTACGAGCAGTACTTC	CASSLRGKGFRDRSSYEQYF
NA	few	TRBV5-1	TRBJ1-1	TGCGCCAGCAGCTTGGTCGGGGGTTTGTATACTGAAGCTTTCTTT	CASSLVGGLYTEAFF
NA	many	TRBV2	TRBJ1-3	TGTGCCAGCAGTGTAGGGGCTCCTGGAAACACCATATATTTT	CASSVGAPGNTIYF
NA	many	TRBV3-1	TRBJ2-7	TGTGCCAGCAGCGCACAAATATACTACGAGCAGTACTTC	CASSAQIYYEQYF
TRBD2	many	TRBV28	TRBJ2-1	TGTGCCAGCTTCTCAATCGGGCGGGAGACCTACAATGAGCAGTTCTTC	CASFSIGRETYNEQFF
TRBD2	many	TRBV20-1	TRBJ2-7	TGCAGTGCTAGGGAGACGGGACTAGCGGGAGTATCCGAGCAGTACTTC	CSARETGLAGVSEQYF
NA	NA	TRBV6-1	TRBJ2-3	TGTGCCAGCAGTCCTCTAACCGGGACAAAGACCACAGATACGCAGTATTTT	CASSPLTGTKTTDTQYF
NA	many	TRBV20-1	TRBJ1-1	TGCAGTGCTAGACCCCCTTCGGGTGAAGCTTTCTTT	CSARPPSGEAFF
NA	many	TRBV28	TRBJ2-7	TGTGCCAGCAGTACCCACTACGAGCAGTACTTC	CASSTHYEQYF
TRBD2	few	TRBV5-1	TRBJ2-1	TGCGCCAGCAGCCCCCAAGCGGGGAGCTCCTACAATGAGCAGTTCTTC	CASSPQAGSSYNEQFF
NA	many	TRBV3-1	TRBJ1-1	TGTGCCAGCAGCCACCTCCAGGCACGGACTGAAGCTTTCTTT	CASSHLQARTEAFF
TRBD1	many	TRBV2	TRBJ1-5	TGTGCCAGCAGTATATCTGGACAGGGCAATCAGCCCCAGCATTTT	CASSISGQGNQPQHF
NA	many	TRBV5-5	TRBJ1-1	TGTGCCAGCAGCTTGGCTCGGACGGTGAACACTGAAGCTTTCTTT	CASSLARTVNTEAFF
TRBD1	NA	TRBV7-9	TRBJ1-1	TGTGCCAGCAGCTGGGGAACAGGGGGGTTTCTCACTGAAGCTTTCTTT	CASSWGTGGFLTEAFF
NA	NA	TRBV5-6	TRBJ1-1	TGTGCCAGCAGCCCGGGTGGGGCTTCGGGGGGCCCGGGGGCTGAAGCTTTCTTT	CASSPGGASGGPGAEAFF
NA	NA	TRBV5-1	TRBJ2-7	TGCGCCAGCAGCTTGGTTGTCGGGGCCTCCTACGAGCAGTACTTC	CASSLVVGASYEQYF
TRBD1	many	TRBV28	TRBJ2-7	TGTGCCAGCAGTCCCCCGGGACAGAGCTCCTACGAGCAGTACTTC	CASSPPGQSSYEQYF
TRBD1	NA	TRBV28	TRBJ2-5	TGTGCCAGCAGGACAGGGGTGAGAGAGACCCAGTACTTC	CASRTGVRETQYF
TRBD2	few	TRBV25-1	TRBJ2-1	TGTGCCAGCAGTGACGGGACTAGCGGGATCGATGAGCAGTTCTTC	CASSDGTSGIDEQFF
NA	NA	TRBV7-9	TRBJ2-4	TGTGCCAGCAGCTTACTCCCAGGCTTAGCCAAAAACATTCAGTACTTC	CASSLLPGLAKNIQYF
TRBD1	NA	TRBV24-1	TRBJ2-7	TGTGCCACCAGTGAATCAGGACAGGGGGCTCTCGAGCAGTACTTC	CATSESGQGALEQYF
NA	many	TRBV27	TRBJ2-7	TGTGCCAGCAGTTTTGTGCGGTTGTATCCCTACGAGCAGTACTTC	CASSFVRLYPYEQYF
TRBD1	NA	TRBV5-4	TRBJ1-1	TGTGCCAGCAGCTTGATAGGGGGCGGCACTGAAGCTTTCTTT	CASSLIGGGTEAFF
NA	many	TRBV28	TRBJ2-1	TGTGCCAGCAGTTTACTGAAGCAGGGTAGGAATGAGCAGTTCTTC	CASSLLKQGRNEQFF
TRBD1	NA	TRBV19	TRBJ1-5	TGTGCCAGTAGTACGCCCGGGACAGGCCAGAATCAGCCCCAGCATTTT	CASSTPGTGQNQPQHF